Presented here are 13 T cell receptor beta chains from one specimen sequenced in a study of cytomegalovirus exposure and HLA in healthy donors. The primer mix had 60 Vbeta and 13 Jbeta primers. Repertoires were generated with immunoSEQ multiplex PCR, while TCRdb's copy carries only in-frame clones and drops some. The repertoire holds approximately 150,000 clones, with over 75% as singletons. The specimen was PBMCs. These TCRs come from a woman aged 25 to 39 in good health and CMV-seronegative.

The V call is TRBV21-1, the J call TRBJ1-2; TRBD1 is taken as the D call from the table, unchecked against the DNA. TRBV21-1 is a documented pseudogene. The CDR3 is 18 amino acids. This CDR3 is CASSTYQDGQGGLEGYTF. CDR3 nucleotides: TGTGCCAGCAGCACCTACCAGGATGGACAGGGTGGGTTAGAGGGCTACACCTTC.

The chain's CDR3 is CASSPVGTSGNNEQFF. CDR3 in DNA: TGTGCCAGCAGCCCTGTTGGGACTAGCGGGAACAATGAGCAGTTCTTC. The chain uses TRBV11-2 and TRBJ2-1, with 13 bases lining up with TRBD2. Germline-derived CDR1 and CDR2 are SGHAT and FQNNGV. CDR3 length: 16 amino acids. After removal of 5 bases from V and 5 bases from J, the junction contained 6 bases not matched to a gene. Looking up the rest from reference TRBV11-2 and TRBJ2-1 gives the full variable domain: EAGVAQSPRYKIIEKRQSVAFWCNPISGHATLYWYQQILGQGPKLLIQFQNNGVVDDSQLPKDRFSAERLKGVDSTLKIQPAKLEDSAVYLCASSPVGTSGNNEQFFGPGTRLTVL.

V and J are TRBV5-4 and TRBJ2-1; D may be TRBD1 (6 bases). Trimming cost V 2 bases and J 9 bases, with 18 bases left between them. The CDR3 contains 15 residues. The germline V gene encodes CDR1 SGHNT and CDR2 YYREEE (reference sequence). CDR3 DNA sequence: TGTGCCAGCAGCTTAGATCAGGGGACGGTCGGTGAGCAGTTCTTC. Protein product: CASSLDQGTVGEQFF.

This clone was counted a few times. The rearrangement links TRBV5-6 to TRBJ1-5, with D possibly TRBD1 on 6 matching bases. V was shortened by 3 bases and J by 5 bases, with 18 bases between the two germline ends. This CDR3 has 16 residues. Germline V gene lookup returns CDR1 SGHDT and CDR2 YYEEEE. CDR3 nucleotide sequence: TGTGCCAGCAGCTCCGGACCGCCGACAGGTTATCAGCCCCAGCATTTT. This sequence encodes CASSSGPPTGYQPQHF.

The chain couples TRBV19 to TRBJ2-5, with a weak D call TRBD2 (7 bases). V was clipped by 4 bases and J by 4 bases, with 16 bases between them. CDR3 length: 15 amino acids. Per germline, CDR1 LNHDA and CDR2 SQIVND (reference sequence). CDR3 residues: CASSTAGAYGETQYF. DNA for the CDR3: TGTGCCAGTAGTACTGCGGGGGCCTACGGAGAGACCCAGTACTTC.

This clone was seen only a few times. This chain links TRBV6-5 with TRBJ1-2, with D unresolved. Germline-derived CDR1 and CDR2 are MNHEY and SVGAGI. The CDR3 spans 14 residues. Trimming left V 4 bases short and J 8 bases short, with 17 bases between. The CDR3 is CASSSPDGIGGYTF. CDR3 in DNA: TGTGCCAGCAGTTCGCCGGACGGGATCGGAGGCTACACCTTC.

V is TRBV7-3 and J is TRBJ2-2, with a tentative D call TRBD2 (5 bases). Trimming removed 5 bases at V and 7 bases at J, with 14 bases between. This CDR3 has 14 amino acids. Germline V gene sequence: CDR1 SGHTA, CDR2 FQGTGA. This chain's CDR3 is CASSPRGAGGELFF. In DNA form, the CDR3 reads TGTGCCAGCAGCCCCCGAGGCGCGGGCGGGGAGCTGTTTTTT.

V is TRBV7-2 and J is TRBJ1-3; 7 positions match TRBD1. V lost 4 bases, J lost 2 bases, and 5 bases stayed unmatched. Looked up from germline, CDR1 is SGHTA and CDR2 is FQGNSA. The CDR3 runs 15 residues. The CDR3 region is CASSSRQGAGNTIYF. As DNA, the CDR3 is TGTGCCAGCAGCTCGCGACAGGGCGCTGGAAACACCATATATTTT.

This clone has a single count. This chain uses TRBV19 with TRBJ2-3; D not resolved. This CDR3 contains 11 residues. V dropped 5 bases and J dropped 7 bases, with 7 bases sitting between them. Germline lookup yields CDR1 LNHDA and CDR2 SQIVND (reference sequence). The CDR3 region has the DNA TGTGCCAGTAGTGGCCAGAATACGCAGTATTTT. Its protein product is CASSGQNTQYF.

Notes on this clone: In the same sample, other DNA sequences code for this CDR3. This sequence joins TRBV5-1 and TRBJ2-7, with D possibly matching TRBD1 (5 bases). V lost 1 base and J 3 bases, leaving 8 bases between the germline ends. CDR1 and CDR2 (germline): SGHRS, YFSETQ. The length of the CDR3 is 13 residues. Here the CDR3 DNA reads TGCGCCAGCAGCTTGCAAGGGGTCTACGAGCAGTACTTC. Amino acids: CASSLQGVYEQYF.

This chain uses TRBV2 with TRBJ2-3, with TRBD1 matching over 10 bases. V shed 6 bases and J 3 bases; nucleotides not matched to a gene: 6. The CDR3 length is 15 residues. From germline, CDR1 is SNHLY and CDR2 FYNNEI. The CDR3: CASSGDRGWTDTQYF. The DNA of the CDR3 is TGTGCCAGCAGCGGGGACAGGGGATGGACAGATACGCAGTATTTT.

The chain couples TRBV28 to TRBJ2-7; 8 nucleotides line up with TRBD1. With V trimmed by 5 bases and J by 3 bases, 9 bases remained unmatched. The length of the CDR3 is 15 residues. The germline gives CDR1 MDHEN, CDR2 SYDVKM. The CDR3 here is CASSPRRGRSYEQYF. The DNA for the CDR3 is TGTGCCAGCAGTCCCCGCAGGGGGCGCAGCTACGAGCAGTACTTC.

Regarding this clone: The sample holds other DNA sequences that translate to the same CDR3. V gene TRBV5-1 combines with J gene TRBJ1-3; D is ambiguous. Germline V gives CDR1 SGHRS, CDR2 YFSETQ. The CDR3 covers 14 residues. The ends were cut back, 0 bases at V and 0 bases at J, with 4 bases in the middle. CDR3 loop: CASSLDSSGNTIYF. The CDR3 coding sequence is TGCGCCAGCAGCTTGGACAGCTCTGGAAACACCATATATTTT.